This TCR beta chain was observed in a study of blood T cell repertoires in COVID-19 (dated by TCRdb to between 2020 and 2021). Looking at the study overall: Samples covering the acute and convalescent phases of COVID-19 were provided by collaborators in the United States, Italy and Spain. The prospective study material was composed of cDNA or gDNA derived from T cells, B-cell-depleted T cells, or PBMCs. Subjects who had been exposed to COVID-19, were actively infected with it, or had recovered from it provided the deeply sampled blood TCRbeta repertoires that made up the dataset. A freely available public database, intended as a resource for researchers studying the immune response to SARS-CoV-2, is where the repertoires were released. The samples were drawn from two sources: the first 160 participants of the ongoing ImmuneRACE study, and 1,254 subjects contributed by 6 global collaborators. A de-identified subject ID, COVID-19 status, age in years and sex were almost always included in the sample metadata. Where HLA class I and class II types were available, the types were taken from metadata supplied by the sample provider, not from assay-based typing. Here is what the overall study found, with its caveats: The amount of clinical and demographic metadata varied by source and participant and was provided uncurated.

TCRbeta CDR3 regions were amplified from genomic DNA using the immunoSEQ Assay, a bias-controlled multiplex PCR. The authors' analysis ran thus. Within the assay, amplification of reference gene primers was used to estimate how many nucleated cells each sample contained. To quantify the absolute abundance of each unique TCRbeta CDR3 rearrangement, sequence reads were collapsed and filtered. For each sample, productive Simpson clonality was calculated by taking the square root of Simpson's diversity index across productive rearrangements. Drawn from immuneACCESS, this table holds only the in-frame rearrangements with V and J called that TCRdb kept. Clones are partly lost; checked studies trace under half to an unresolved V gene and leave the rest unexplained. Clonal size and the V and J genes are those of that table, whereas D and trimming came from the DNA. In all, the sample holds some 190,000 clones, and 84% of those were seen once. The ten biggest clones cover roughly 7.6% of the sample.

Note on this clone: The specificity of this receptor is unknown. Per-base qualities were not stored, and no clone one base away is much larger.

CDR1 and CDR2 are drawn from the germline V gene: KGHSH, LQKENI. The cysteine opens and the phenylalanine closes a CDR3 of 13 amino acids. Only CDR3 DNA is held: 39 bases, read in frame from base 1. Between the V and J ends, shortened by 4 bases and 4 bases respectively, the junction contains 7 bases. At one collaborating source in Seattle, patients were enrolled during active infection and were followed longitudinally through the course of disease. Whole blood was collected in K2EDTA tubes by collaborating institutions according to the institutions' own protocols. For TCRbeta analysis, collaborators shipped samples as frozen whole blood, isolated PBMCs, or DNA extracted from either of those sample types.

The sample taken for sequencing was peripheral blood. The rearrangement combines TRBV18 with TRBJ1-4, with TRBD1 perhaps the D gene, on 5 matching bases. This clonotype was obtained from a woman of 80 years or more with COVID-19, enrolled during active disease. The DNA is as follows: TGTGCCAGCTCACAGGGGTTTAATGAAAAACTGTTTTTT. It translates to CASSQGFNEKLFF.